This T cell receptor (beta chain) was documented in a study of T cell responses to AZD1222 COVID-19 vaccine. For the study at large: Investigators merged groups given second doses at roughly 4 or roughly 12 weeks. Overall study results and limits: No day 14 peak samples; only post-peak repertoires were characterized. Reportedly, close to half of spike-specific TCRs are directed against unmutated variant regions.

Notes on this clone: Its antigen is not identified.

Repertoires were generated with immunoSEQ multiplex PCR, while TCRdb's copy carries only in-frame clones and drops some. The table has some 97,000 clones, approximately 87% seen once. This CDR3 has 13 amino acids. V lost 2 bases, J lost 7 bases, and 2 bases stayed unmatched. Germline assignment: CDR1 MNHNY and CDR2 SVGAGI (reference sequence). This chain joins TRBV6-6 and TRBJ2-1; TRBD1 aligns across 7 bases. This specimen was peripheral blood, taken on day 0 of AZD1222 vaccination. The TCR comes from an adult in good health. The CDR3 bases are TGTGCCAGCAGTTACCCGACAGGGAATGAGCAGTTCTTC. Protein: CASSYPTGNEQFF.